The rows below give T cell receptor beta chains drawn from one sample of a study of molecular identifiers for immune sequencing clone quantification. MiXCR, run by TCRdb on the PCR reads, gives a single entry per CDR3 protein. The sample lists roughly 630,000 distinct CDR3 sequences, approximately 24% occurring once. Input material: naive CD8+ T cells from blood, with Jurkat cell RNA spiked in. The receptors shown here come from a human donor in good health. Some libraries in this study had Jurkat cell RNA spiked in. The CDR3 runs from the conserved cysteine through the conserved F or W. A D gene is named only where the DNA matches it firmly. Part of the rows lack a size; the others show once, few, many or a class for expanded clones.

TRBV4-1	-	TRBJ2-7	many	TGCGCCAGCAGCCAAGCCGACGGCCGCTCCTACGAGCAGTACTTC	CASSQADGRSYEQYF
TRBV7-6	-	TRBJ2-3	many	TGTGCCAGCAGCTTAGGACAGATTAGCACAGATACGCAGTATTTT	CASSLGQISTDTQYF
TRBV5-1	TRBD1	TRBJ2-3	few	TGCGCCAGCAGCACGGGGACAGGGGGGCACACAGATACGCAGTATTTT	CASSTGTGGHTDTQYF
TRBV13	TRBD2	TRBJ2-3	many	TGTGCCAGCAGCTTCCTAGCGGGAGCTGATACGCAGTATTTT	CASSFLAGADTQYF
TRBV4-3	-	TRBJ2-3	few	TGCGCCAGCAGCCCTCAGGCGGGGACTAGCACAGATACGCAGTATTTT	CASSPQAGTSTDTQYF
TRBV28	-	TRBJ2-5	many	TGTGCCAGCAGTTTATCCGACGGCCAAGAGACCCAGTACTTC	CASSLSDGQETQYF
TRBV20-1	TRBD2	TRBJ2-3	few	TGCAGTGCTACCTATAGCGGGAGTATTTCTAACACAGATACGCAGTATTTT	CSATYSGSISNTDTQYF
TRBV19	TRBD2	TRBJ2-1	few	TGTGCCAGTAGTGCCATAGCGGGGGGGTACAATGAGCAGTTCTTC	CASSAIAGGYNEQFF
TRBV15	-	TRBJ1-1	-	TGTGCCACCAGCAGAGATGCAGGGGTAACTGAAGCTTTCTTT	CATSRDAGVTEAFF
TRBV7-9	-	TRBJ2-5	many	TGTGCCAGCAGCTTTTTAGGTGGAGAGACCCAGTACTTC	CASSFLGGETQYF
TRBV27	-	TRBJ2-3	many	TGTGCCAGCAGTTCAATCGGCGGGATCGACACAGATACGCAGTATTTT	CASSSIGGIDTDTQYF
TRBV6-5	-	TRBJ2-5	-	TGTGCCAACAGTTACGGGACATACCAAGAGACCCAGTACTTC	CANSYGTYQETQYF
TRBV3-1	-	TRBJ1-1	many	TGTGCCAGCAGCCAAGGAAAACAACGTAACACTGAAGCTTTCTTT	CASSQGKQRNTEAFF
TRBV19	TRBD1	TRBJ2-6	-	TGTGCCAGTAGCCAACCACGGGACAGATACCTCTCTGGGCCCAACGTCCTGACTTTC	CASSQPRDRYLSGPNVLTF
TRBV30	-	TRBJ2-3	many	TGTGCCTGGAGTGTTCGGGCCGGAGCTGGAGATACGCAGTATTTT	CAWSVRAGAGDTQYF
TRBV27	-	TRBJ2-7	few	TGTGCCAGCAGTCACCGGGACACCTACGAGCAGTACTTC	CASSHRDTYEQYF
TRBV28	-	TRBJ2-7	few	TGTGCCAGCAGTTTAAGGCAGGGGTGGGACTACGAGCAGTACTTC	CASSLRQGWDYEQYF
TRBV29-1	-	TRBJ2-7	many	TGCAGCGCTAGTCAGACAGGCCGCGCCTACGAGCAGTACTTC	CSASQTGRAYEQYF
TRBV28	-	TRBJ2-7	-	TGTGCCAGCAGCCCCCGGGTAGGCGGCTCCTACGAGCAGTACTTC	CASSPRVGGSYEQYF
TRBV6-1	-	TRBJ2-7	few	TGTGCCAGCAGTGAGGGGGCCATAAGCTCCTACGAGCAGTACTTC	CASSEGAISSYEQYF
TRBV5-4	-	TRBJ1-1	many	TGTGCCAGCAGCTTCCCCCCTGAAGCTTTCTTT	CASSFPPEAFF
TRBV7-6	TRBD2	TRBJ2-5	many	TGTGCCAGCAGCTTAGCGCGAGGGAGGGCTGGCCGAGAGACCCAGTACTTC	CASSLARGRAGRETQYF
TRBV19	TRBD2	TRBJ2-1	-	TGTGCCAGTATCCCGACTAGCGGGATGCATTACAATGAGCAGTTCTTC	CASIPTSGMHYNEQFF
TRBV19	-	TRBJ2-2	few	TGTGCCAGTAGTCGAGTCGAGGGGGCCGGGGAGCTGTTTTTT	CASSRVEGAGELFF
TRBV7-8	-	TRBJ1-1	many	TGTGCCAGCAGCTTAGGCTCGGTAGCTGAAGCTTTCTTT	CASSLGSVAEAFF
TRBV24-1	-	TRBJ2-1	-	TGTGCCACCAGTGAGAGGTCCGGGTACAATGAGCAGTTCTTC	CATSERSGYNEQFF
TRBV6-1	TRBD2	TRBJ2-3	many	TGTGCCAGCAGTCTTTATAGCGGGGGGGCAAGAGATACGCAGTATTTT	CASSLYSGGARDTQYF
TRBV19	-	TRBJ2-7	-	TGTGCCAGTAGTCCGGGGCCATCCTACGAGCAGCACTTC	CASSPGPSYEQHF
TRBV5-1	-	TRBJ2-1	many	TGCGCCAGCAGCTTGGCCGGGGTAAATGAGCAGTTCTTC	CASSLAGVNEQFF
TRBV19	TRBD2	TRBJ2-3	few	TGTGCCAGTAGTCTACTGCGGGAGGGCCGGGGAGATACGCAGTATTTT	CASSLLREGRGDTQYF
TRBV20-1	TRBD1	TRBJ2-3	many	TGCAGTGCTAGCTTCCGGACAGGGGGCGTAGATACGCAGTATTTT	CSASFRTGGVDTQYF
TRBV7-9	-	TRBJ2-5	-	TGTGCCAGCAACTTAGGGGTCTGGGGGTCCCAAGAGACCCAGTACTTC	CASNLGVWGSQETQYF
TRBV19	-	TRBJ1-1	-	TGTGCCAGTTTAGGGGGGGCTGAAGCTTTCTTT	CASLGGAEAFF
TRBV7-9	-	TRBJ1-1	many	TGTGCCAGCAGCTCAGGACGTTTTGAAGCTTTCTTT	CASSSGRFEAFF
TRBV9	TRBD1	TRBJ2-6	many	TGTGCCAGCAGCGACACAGGGGGCTCCCACTCTGGGGCCAACGTCCTGACTTTC	CASSDTGGSHSGANVLTF
TRBV6-5	-	TRBJ2-7	-	TGTGCCAGCAGTTTCGCCAGGAGCTCCTACGAGCAGTACTTC	CASSFARSSYEQYF
TRBV20-1	-	TRBJ2-7	many	TGCAGTGCTAGAGTCCAGTCCTACGAGCAGTACTTC	CSARVQSYEQYF
TRBV11-3	-	TRBJ2-2	-	TGTGCCAGCAGATTTGGGGGGACCGGGGAGCTGTTTTTT	CASRFGGTGELFF
TRBV27	-	TRBJ2-7	-	TGTGCCAGCAGAACAGGGCTTTCCGAGCAGTACTTC	CASRTGLSEQYF
TRBV27	TRBD2	TRBJ2-1	few	TGTGCCGGCTCACTAGCGGGGGGCTCCTACAATGAGCAGTTCTTC	CAGSLAGGSYNEQFF
TRBV28	-	TRBJ1-3	-	TGTGCCAGCAGCTTGATAGGGGGTTACGGAAACACCATATATTTT	CASSLIGGYGNTIYF
TRBV30	-	TRBJ2-7	many	TGTGCCTGGAGTGGCGCATCCCGTCGGGAGCAGTACTTC	CAWSGASRREQYF
TRBV11-2	-	TRBJ1-1	few	TGTGCCAGCAGCCACCGGACGGACAGCAGAAATCAAGCTTTCTTT	CASSHRTDSRNQAFF
TRBV24-1	-	TRBJ2-2	many	TGTGCCACCAGTGATATCCCCAGGATTCTCGGGACCGGGGAGCTGTTTTTT	CATSDIPRILGTGELFF
TRBV11-2	-	TRBJ2-7	few	TGTGCCAGCAGCCCGCAGCCTCTGGAGCAGTACTTC	CASSPQPLEQYF
TRBV29-1	-	TRBJ1-2	few	TGCAGCGTTGGTGAGGTGGGGGTGCACTATGGCTACACCTTC	CSVGEVGVHYGYTF
TRBV19	TRBD1	TRBJ2-7	-	TGTGCCAGTAGTATGGGGACAGGGGCCTCCTACGAGCAGTACTTC	CASSMGTGASYEQYF
TRBV19	TRBD2	TRBJ2-1	-	TGTGCCAGTAGTATAGATCCCCAAGGACTAGCGAATGAGCAGTTCTTC	CASSIDPQGLANEQFF
TRBV18	TRBD2	TRBJ2-7	few	TGTGCCACCTCCCCGGGGCTAGCGGTAAGCTCCTACGAGCAGTACTTC	CATSPGLAVSSYEQYF
TRBV6-5	-	TRBJ2-1	few	TGTGCCAGCATTGCCGGGATCGGACCTACCAATGAGCAGTTCTTC	CASIAGIGPTNEQFF
TRBV9	-	TRBJ2-7	-	TGTGCCAGCAGCCCCCGACAGGAACCCTCCTACGAGCAGTACTTC	CASSPRQEPSYEQYF
TRBV9	TRBD2	TRBJ2-5	-	TGTGCCAGCAGCCCAAGACTAGCGGGCCAAGAGATCCAGTACTTC	CASSPRLAGQEIQYF
TRBV20-1	-	TRBJ1-1	many	TGCAGTGCTGGCCCAGGACGGGCTGCTGGAGCTTTCTTT	CSAGPGRAAGAFF
TRBV6-1	-	TRBJ2-3	-	TGTGCCAGCAGTGAAATGTTTCCTCCGACGGTCACAGATACGCAGTATTTT	CASSEMFPPTVTDTQYF